The sequence of this T cell receptor (beta chain) was determined in a study of blood T cell repertoires in COVID-19. Clones were read by immunoSEQ multiplex PCR, and TCRdb kept only the in-frame ones, dropping some. Of 200,000 to 300,000 clones listed, about nine tenths are singletons. The germline CDR1 and CDR2 sequences are SGDLS and YYNGEE. The CDR3 spans 14 residues. Trimming cost V 0 bases and J 7 bases; bases outside gene matches: 4. V usage is TRBV9 and J usage is TRBJ2-1; TRBD2 agrees at 7 bases. The sequenced material came from PBMCs or T cells enriched from blood (not recorded which). This sequence was found in a woman in her forties with acute COVID-19. The CDR3 reads CASSVVGRVNEQFF. For the CDR3, the DNA is TGTGCCAGCAGCGTAGTAGGGAGGGTTAATGAGCAGTTCTTC. Complete variable domain (other parts from reference TRBV9 and TRBJ2-1): DSGVTQTPKHLITATGQRVTLRCSPRSGDLSVYWYQQSLDQGLQFLIQYYNGEERAKGNILERFSAQQFPDLHSELNLSSLELGDSALYFCASSVVGRVNEQFFGPGTRLTVL.